One and the same sample provided the 21 T cell receptor beta chains below, sequenced in a study of cytomegalovirus exposure and HLA in healthy donors. Researchers ran the PCR with 60 Vbeta and 13 Jbeta primers. Sequencing was performed with immunoSEQ multiplex PCR; in TCRdb, only in-frame clones are kept and a portion is missing. This table has some 130,000 clones, about four fifths appearing once. The sample comprised PBMCs. These receptor sequences come from a man in his thirties or forties in good health.

The chain links TRBV10-1 to TRBJ2-1; D is unclear. From germline, CDR1 is WNHNN and CDR2 SYGVQD (reference sequence). The CDR3 covers 15 residues. V gave up 2 bases and J gave up 0 bases, with 8 bases separating them. CDR3 sequence reads: CASSEARSSYNEQFF. The DNA of the CDR3 is TGCGCCAGCAGTGAGGCCAGAAGCTCCTACAATGAGCAGTTCTTC.

The chain combines TRBV9 with TRBJ2-7; D is possibly TRBD2 (5 bases). The CDR3 totals 14 residues. V lost 3 bases and J lost 7, with 17 bases in between. The germline gives CDR1 SGDLS, CDR2 YYNGEE. The CDR3 reads CASSAWTDSQEQYF. For the CDR3, the DNA is TGTGCCAGCAGCGCTTGGACGGACTCGCAGGAGCAGTACTTC.

The chain links TRBV5-1 to TRBJ2-7, with D unclear. The length of the CDR3 is 14 residues. The germline CDR1 and CDR2 sequences are SGHRS and YFSETQ. Trimming took off 0 bases at V and 5 bases at J, with 12 bases between the two ends. The CDR3 DNA reads as TGCGCCAGCAGCTTGGGTCGGCCCGACAACGAGCAGTACTTC. Its protein product is CASSLGRPDNEQYF.

In this sample, this clone turned up once. The chain couples TRBV11-3 to TRBJ2-1, with D possibly TRBD2 on 5 matching bases. The CDR3 spans 11 residues. The germline CDR1 and CDR2 sequences are SGHNT and YENEEA. Trimming removed 9 bases at V and 7 bases at J, with 10 bases between. CDR3 nucleotide sequence: TGTGCCAGTAGCGTTGAGAATGAGCAGTTCTTC. It translates to CASSVENEQFF.

The V gene is TRBV10-1, the J gene TRBJ2-7; 8 bases map to TRBD2. The ends lost 4 bases at V and 9 bases at J; junction bases unmatched: 11. This CDR3 region has 14 residues. The germline V gene has CDR1 WNHNN and CDR2 SYGVQD (reference sequence). The chain's CDR3 is CASSGNSGSSRQYF. CDR3 DNA: TGCGCCAGCAGTGGTAACAGCGGGAGTTCGAGGCAGTACTTC.

The rearrangement links TRBV6-5 to TRBJ1-4, with 7 bases that match TRBD1. Trimming cost V 10 bases and J 1 base; bases outside gene matches: 6. CDR1 and CDR2 (germline): MNHEY, SVGAGI. CDR3 length: 14 amino acids. CDR3 in DNA: TGTGCCACCAGGGGGGCAGGAACTAATGAAAAACTGTTTTTT. This sequence encodes CATRGAGTNEKLFF.

The chain carries TRBV11-3 and TRBJ2-1, with 9 bases aligning to TRBD2. Trimming removed 5 bases from V and 2 bases from J; junction bases left unmatched: 7. In germline, CDR1 is SGHNT, CDR2 YENEEA. This CDR3 region has 16 residues. DNA of the CDR3: TGTGCCAGCAGCCCCTCCCTAGCGGGAACCTACAATGAGCAGTTCTTC. Translated, it gives CASSPSLAGTYNEQFF.

This chain joins TRBV7-9 and TRBJ1-1; TRBD1 matches 8 bases. CDR1 is SEHNR and CDR2 is FQNEAQ in the germline V gene (reference sequence). V dropped 7 bases and J dropped 0; count of bases not matched to a gene: 4. CDR3 length equals 14 residues. The DNA of the CDR3 is TGTGCCAGCAACCGGGACAGGATGAACACTGAAGCTTTCTTT. It codes for CASNRDRMNTEAFF.

The chain uses TRBV27 and TRBJ2-2, with D maybe TRBD2 (6 bases). Germline V gene data show CDR1 as MNHEY and CDR2 as SMNVEV (reference sequence). V gave up 0 bases and J gave up 6 bases, with 20 bases separating them. The CDR3 has 18 residues. The CDR3 spells CASSLSVGVAAYPGELFF. The CDR3, as DNA: TGTGCCAGCAGTTTATCCGTCGGGGTAGCGGCCTATCCCGGGGAGCTGTTTTTT.

The V gene is TRBV7-2, the J gene TRBJ2-1, with 11 bases that match TRBD2. Germline V CDR1 and CDR2: SGHTA, FQGNSA. Germline trimming cut 3 bases from V and 9 bases from J; bases unmatched to any gene: 10. The length of the CDR3 is 16 residues. Written as DNA, the CDR3 is TGTGCCAGCAGCTTGGAACTAGCGGGAGTCGGGAGTGAGCAGTTCTTC. Protein product: CASSLELAGVGSEQFF. The full variable domain, in which reference TRBV7-2 and TRBJ2-1 provide the parts outside the CDR3, is GAGVSQSPSNKVTEKGKDVELRCDPISGHTALYWYRQSLGQGLEFLIYFQGNSAPDKSGLPSDRFSAERTGGSVSTLTIQRTQQEDSAVYLCASSLELAGVGSEQFFGPGTRLTVL.

This chain uses TRBV19 with TRBJ1-1; D uncertain. The V gene lost 7 bases and the J gene lost 2 bases, with 8 bases spanning the gap. The CDR3 contains 12 residues. Germline CDR1 reads LNHDA; CDR2 reads SQIVND (reference sequence). This CDR3 reads CASKSGNTEAFF. In DNA form, the CDR3 reads TGTGCCAGTAAATCGGGAAACACTGAAGCTTTCTTT.

The CDR3 loop is CASSYARHEGGLYF. The CDR3 nucleotides are TGTGCCAGCAGTTACGCTCGGCATGAGGGAGGTCTGTACTTC. The rearrangement uses TRBV6-5 and TRBJ2-5; maybe TRBD2 (6 bases). Trimming took off 2 bases at V and 13 bases at J, with 20 bases between the two ends. Germline values: CDR1 MNHEY, CDR2 SVGAGI. The CDR3 loop spans 14 amino acids.

The rearrangement uses TRBV5-6 and TRBJ2-5; D gene unclear. TRBJ2-7 explains the end of the DNA better; the J call may be wrong. This CDR3 spans 13 amino acids. Germline lookup yields CDR1 SGHDT and CDR2 YYEEEE. CDR3 nucleotide sequence: TGTGCCAGCAGCTCAACGGACTCCTACGAGCAGTACTTC. It codes for CASSSTDSYEQYF.

The chain is built from TRBV7-3 and TRBJ2-7; weak D call: TRBD2 (6 bases). V lost 1 base, J lost 7 bases, and 8 bases lay in between. Germline V gene data show CDR1 as SGHTA and CDR2 as FQGTGA. This CDR3 is built from 12 residues. CDR3 amino acids: CASSLMGGEQYF. CDR3 coding DNA: TGTGCCAGCAGCTTAATGGGAGGAGAGCAGTACTTC.

V usage is TRBV4-1 and J usage is TRBJ1-2; 9 bases are a match to TRBD1. V gave up 3 bases and J gave up 5 bases; unmatched junction bases: 4. CDR3 size: 14 residues. Germline assignment: CDR1 MGHRA and CDR2 YSYEKL. The CDR3 region has the DNA TGCGCCAGCAGCCAGGGGACAGGGAATTATGGCTACACCTTC. Translated: CASSQGTGNYGYTF.

In this sample, this clone turned up a few times. This rearrangement joins TRBV30 to TRBJ1-1; the D is unclear. Per germline, CDR1 GTSNPN and CDR2 SVGIG (reference sequence). The CDR3 covers 12 residues. The ends were cut back, 4 bases at V and 10 bases at J, with 16 bases in the middle. The CDR3 spells CAWTPPSSGAFF. The DNA of the CDR3 is TGTGCCTGGACCCCCCCCAGTAGCGGAGCTTTCTTT. The full variable domain, in which reference TRBV30 and TRBJ1-1 provide the parts outside the CDR3, is SQTIHQWPATLVQPVGSPLSLECTVEGTSNPNLYWYRQAAGRGLQLLFYSVGIGQISSEVPQNLSASRPQDRQFILSSKKLLLSDSGFYLCAWTPPSSGAFFGQGTRLTVV.

This clone showed up just a few times. The rearrangement uses TRBV2 and TRBJ2-1; 7 bases match TRBD1. The V and J ends lost 6 bases and 0 bases, in that order; junction bases with no gene match: 5. The germline V gene has CDR1 SNHLY and CDR2 FYNNEI. The CDR3 consists of 15 residues. The CDR3 reads CASRPGGFSYNEQFF. The CDR3 region has the DNA TGTGCCAGCAGACCAGGGGGATTCTCCTACAATGAGCAGTTCTTC.

The sample holds one count of this clone. The J gene is TRBJ1-5, the V gene TRBV21-1. TRBV21-1 represents a pseudogene. The CDR3 length is 13 residues. DNA of the CDR3: TGTGCCAGCAGCTGTAGTCCCCATCGGCCCCAGCATTTT. It translates to CASSCSPHRPQHF.

The J gene is TRBJ2-3, the V gene TRBV30; possible D gene TRBD2, 5 bases. This CDR3 spans 12 amino acids. Germline CDR1 and CDR2: GTSNPN and SVGIG (reference sequence). With 5 bases removed from V and 2 bases from J, the gap between germline ends came to 8 bases. The CDR3 DNA reads as TGTGCCTGGGCGGAGGACACAGATACGCAGTATTTT. Amino acids: CAWAEDTDTQYF.

The V call is TRBV7-3, the J call TRBJ2-3; a weak D match, TRBD2 (6 bases). Germline lookup yields CDR1 SGHTA and CDR2 FQGTGA. V lost 1 base and J lost 2, with 16 bases in between. The CDR3 spans 17 residues. The CDR3 region is CASSLKIGGDLTDTQYF. The CDR3 DNA sequence: TGTGCCAGCAGCTTAAAAATTGGAGGGGACCTCACAGATACGCAGTATTTT.

The V call is TRBV9, the J call TRBJ2-5; D gene ambiguous. The tail of the sequence fits TRBJ2-7 better, so the J call may be wrong. This CDR3 is built from 14 residues. Germline V gives CDR1 SGDLS, CDR2 YYNGEE. The CDR3 loop reads CASSVGSLPYEQYF. For the CDR3, the DNA is TGTGCCAGCAGCGTAGGTAGTTTGCCCTACGAGCAGTACTTC.